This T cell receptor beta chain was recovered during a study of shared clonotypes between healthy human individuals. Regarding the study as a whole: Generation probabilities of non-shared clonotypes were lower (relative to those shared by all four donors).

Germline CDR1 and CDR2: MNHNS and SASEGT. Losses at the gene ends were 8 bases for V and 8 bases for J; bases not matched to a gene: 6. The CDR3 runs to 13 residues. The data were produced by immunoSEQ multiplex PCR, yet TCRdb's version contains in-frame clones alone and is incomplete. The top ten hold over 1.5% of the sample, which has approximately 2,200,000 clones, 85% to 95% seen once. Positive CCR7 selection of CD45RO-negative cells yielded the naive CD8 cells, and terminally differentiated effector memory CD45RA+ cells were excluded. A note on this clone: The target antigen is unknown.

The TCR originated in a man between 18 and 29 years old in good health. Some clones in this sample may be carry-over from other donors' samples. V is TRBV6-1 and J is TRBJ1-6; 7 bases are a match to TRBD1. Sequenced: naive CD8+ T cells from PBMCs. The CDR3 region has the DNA TGTGCCAGCGGGGACAGTATTTATTCACCCCTCCACTTT. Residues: CASGDSIYSPLHF.